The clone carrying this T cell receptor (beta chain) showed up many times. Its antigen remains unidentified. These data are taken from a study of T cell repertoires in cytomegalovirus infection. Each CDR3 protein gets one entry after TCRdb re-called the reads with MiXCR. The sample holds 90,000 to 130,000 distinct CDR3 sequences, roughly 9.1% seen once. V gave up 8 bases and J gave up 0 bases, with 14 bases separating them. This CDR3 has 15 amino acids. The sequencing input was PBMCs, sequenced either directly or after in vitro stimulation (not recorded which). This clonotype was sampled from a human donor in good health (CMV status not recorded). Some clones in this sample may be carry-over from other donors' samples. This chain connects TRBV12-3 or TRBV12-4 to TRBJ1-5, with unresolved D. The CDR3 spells CASGKREYSNQPQHF. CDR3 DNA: TGTGCCAGCGGTAAAAGAGAGTATAGCAATCAGCCCCAGCATTTT.